The 21 T cell receptor beta chains presented below share a single source sample, sequenced in a study of shared clonotypes between healthy human individuals. Assay used: immunoSEQ multiplex PCR; TCRdb lists only in-frame clones, some missing. There are approximately 350,000 clones in the sample; around two thirds occur only once, and 9% to 12% lies in the top ten. Sequencing input: memory CD4+ T cells sorted from blood. Noted subset: CD45RA-negative fraction. The source of these receptors is a man aged 30 to 39 in good health.

The CDR3 sequence: CASSLGRAPEQYF. The DNA for the CDR3 is TGTGCCAGCTCACTAGGTCGGGCTCCCGAGCAGTACTTC. V is TRBV18 and J is TRBJ2-7, with unresolved D. This CDR3 region has 13 residues. Germline V lookup: CDR1 KGHSH, CDR2 LQKENI. V shed 4 bases and J shed 6 bases, with 13 bases lying between them. Together with reference TRBV18 and TRBJ2-7, the CDR3 gives the full variable domain: NAGVMQNPRHLVRRRGQEARLRCSPMKGHSHVYWYRQLPEEGLKFMVYLQKENIIDESGMPKERFSAEFPKEGPSILRIQQVVRGDSAAYFCASSLGRAPEQYFGPGTRLTVT.

CDR3: CAWIAGTAFFNEQFF. The CDR3, as DNA: TGTGCCTGGATAGCCGGGACAGCCTTCTTTAATGAGCAGTTCTTC. The rearrangement uses TRBV30 and TRBJ2-1; TRBD1 aligns across 7 bases. This CDR3 spans 15 amino acids. Losses at the gene ends were 4 bases for V and 7 bases for J; bases not matched to a gene: 13. Germline V lookup: CDR1 GTSNPN, CDR2 SVGIG (reference sequence).

The chain has TRBV18 and TRBJ1-5; D unclear. The V end lost 4 bases, the J end lost 12 bases, and 10 bases lay between the germline ends. The CDR3 has 11 amino acids. Germline V gene data show CDR1 as KGHSH and CDR2 as LQKENI. The CDR3 nucleotides read TGTGCCAGCTCACGAGCTGGGGTCCAGCATTTT. It specifies CASSRAGVQHF.

This chain joins TRBV5-5 and TRBJ1-1; D is uncertain. V lost 2 bases and J 7 bases, leaving 9 bases between the germline ends. CDR1 SGHKS and CDR2 YYEKEE come from the germline V gene (reference sequence). The CDR3 consists of 12 residues. CDR3 sequence reads: CASSLTGFEAFF. CDR3 DNA sequence: TGTGCCAGCAGCTTAACGGGGTTTGAAGCTTTCTTT.

This rearrangement joins TRBV28 to TRBJ2-3; 15 bases match TRBD2. The length of the CDR3 is 18 residues. CDR1 and CDR2 from the germline V gene are MDHEN and SYDVKM. The V and J ends lost 4 bases and 4 bases, in that order; junction bases with no gene match: 9. The DNA of the CDR3 is TGTGCCAGCAGTTCGAGGACTAGCGGGAGGGCCCGGGCAGATACGCAGTATTTT. It is translated as CASSSRTSGRARADTQYF.

This clone was picked up a small number of times. The J gene is TRBJ2-7, the V gene TRBV5-1; D is undetermined. The CDR3 is 13 residues long. V shed 1 base and J shed 4 bases, with 9 bases lying between them. Germline loops: CDR1 SGHRS, CDR2 YFSETQ. The CDR3 loop reads CASSLQMSYEQYF. CDR3 DNA: TGCGCCAGCAGCTTGCAGATGAGTTACGAGCAGTACTTC.

The gene calls are TRBV19 and TRBJ2-2; D is unresolved. The CDR3 totals 19 residues. The V end lost 0 bases, the J end lost 3 bases, and 20 bases lay between the germline ends. Germline CDR1 reads LNHDA; CDR2 reads SQIVND (reference sequence). CDR3 in amino acids: CASSIDQGGSYRDTGELFF. The CDR3 bases are TGTGCCAGTAGTATAGATCAAGGTGGTTCGTATCGCGACACCGGGGAGCTGTTTTTT.

The rearrangement uses TRBV9 and TRBJ2-3; D is unclear. CDR3 size: 13 residues. Per germline, CDR1 SGDLS and CDR2 YYNGEE. Deletions cut 0 bases from V and 3 bases from J, with 5 bases between. The CDR3 nucleotides are TGTGCCAGCAGCGTAGACTGGACAGATACGCAGTATTTT. The encoded protein is CASSVDWTDTQYF. The complete variable domain, with remaining parts taken from reference TRBV9 and TRBJ2-3, reads DSGVTQTPKHLITATGQRVTLRCSPRSGDLSVYWYQQSLDQGLQFLIQYYNGEERAKGNILERFSAQQFPDLHSELNLSSLELGDSALYFCASSVDWTDTQYFGPGTRLTVL.

The rearrangement links TRBV29-1 to TRBJ1-5; 9 bases are a match to TRBD1. The CDR3 consists of 13 residues. V was pared by 6 bases and J by 5 bases, with 5 bases of the junction left unmatched. CDR1 and CDR2 from the germline V gene are SQVTM and ANQGSEA. In DNA, the CDR3 is TGCAGCGTCGCCCGGGACAGGGATCAGCCCCAGCATTTT. This gives the protein CSVARDRDQPQHF.

There are a few counts of this clone. The J gene is TRBJ2-5, the V gene TRBV5-4; 9 bases line up with TRBD2. V was pared by 1 base and J by 5 bases, with 6 bases of the junction left unmatched. This CDR3 spans 15 amino acids. The germline gives CDR1 SGHNT, CDR2 YYREEE (reference sequence). CDR3 in DNA: TGTGCCAGCAGCTTGTTGGTAGCGGGAGATGAGACCCAGTACTTC. Its protein is CASSLLVAGDETQYF.

The J gene is TRBJ2-5, the V gene TRBV30; D perhaps matches TRBD1 (6 bases). The CDR3 runs to 15 residues. V was cut by 4 bases and J by 5 bases, with 20 bases left in between. Per the germline V gene, CDR1 is GTSNPN and CDR2 is SVGIG (reference sequence). The CDR3 DNA reads as TGTGCCTGGACAGCAGGGGCAGGATCGTGGGAGACCCAGTACTTC. Protein: CAWTAGAGSWETQYF.

The rearrangement joins TRBV29-1 to TRBJ1-1, with a possible D match to TRBD1 (5 bases). CDR3 length equals 15 residues. V dropped 5 bases and J dropped 4 bases, with 20 bases sitting between them. Germline V lookup: CDR1 SQVTM, CDR2 ANQGSEA. DNA for the CDR3: TGCAGCGTTTACCGAGACGGGACCCCGAGCACTGAAGCTTTCTTT. Protein product: CSVYRDGTPSTEAFF.

The chain joins TRBV15 to TRBJ1-1, with 8 bases lining up with TRBD1. Looked up from germline, CDR1 is LNHNV and CDR2 is YYDKDF (reference sequence). This CDR3 has 13 residues. With V trimmed by 5 bases and J by 3 bases, 2 bases remained unmatched. CDR3 loop: CATSVDRDTEAFF. The CDR3 DNA is TGTGCCACCAGCGTGGACAGGGACACTGAAGCTTTCTTT.

The chain employs TRBV15 and TRBJ2-2, with no clear D. This CDR3 spans 17 amino acids. Germline V gene lookup returns CDR1 LNHNV and CDR2 YYDKDF (reference sequence). Trimming took 1 base from V and 3 from J, leaving 15 bases between them. This CDR3 is CATSRAPDTLDTGELFF. The CDR3 DNA follows: TGTGCCACCAGCAGAGCTCCCGACACGTTGGACACCGGGGAGCTGTTTTTT.

This rearrangement joins TRBV5-1 to TRBJ2-7; D might be TRBD1 or TRBD2, each matching 5 bases. With 3 bases removed from V and 2 bases from J, the gap between germline ends came to 12 bases. The CDR3 totals 14 residues. Looked up from germline, CDR1 is SGHRS and CDR2 is YFSETQ. Here the CDR3 DNA reads TGCGCCAGCAGCTGGGGGTCTGGGGCCTACGAGCAGTACTTC. This gives the protein CASSWGSGAYEQYF.

This rearrangement joins TRBV30 to TRBJ1-5; no clear D. Germline V gene data show CDR1 as GTSNPN and CDR2 as SVGIG (reference sequence). The CDR3 is 14 residues long. The V gene lost 2 bases and the J gene lost 3 bases, with 11 bases spanning the gap. CDR3 sequence: CAWSRGPSNQPQHF. CDR3 coding DNA: TGTGCCTGGAGTCGCGGGCCCTCCAATCAGCCCCAGCATTTT. The full variable domain, rest sourced from reference TRBV30 and TRBJ1-5, is SQTIHQWPATLVQPVGSPLSLECTVEGTSNPNLYWYRQAAGRGLQLLFYSVGIGQISSEVPQNLSASRPQDRQFILSSKKLLLSDSGFYLCAWSRGPSNQPQHFGDGTRLSIL.

The chain combines TRBV10-2 with TRBJ2-7; the match to TRBD2 covers 7 bases. V shed 1 base, J shed 3 bases, and the junction held 6 bases outside the gene matches. In germline, CDR1 is WSHSY, CDR2 SAAADI. The CDR3 is 15 residues long. The CDR3 DNA is TGCGCCAGCAGTGAGTTTGGCGGGAGTGTCTACGAGCAGTACTTC. Amino acids: CASSEFGGSVYEQYF.

The chain links TRBV7-6 to TRBJ2-1, with D possibly called TRBD1 or TRBD2 (5 bases each). Germline values: CDR1 SGHVS, CDR2 FNYEAQ. Deletions cut 6 bases from V and 5 bases from J, with 17 bases between. This CDR3 spans 15 amino acids. CDR3 bases: TGTGCCAGCAGACCCAAAGTCTGGGGGAACAATGAGCAGTTCTTC. Translating gives CASRPKVWGNNEQFF.

A single count supports this clone. The chain employs TRBV5-1 and TRBJ1-2; TRBD1 might be the D (6 bases). The germline V gene encodes CDR1 SGHRS and CDR2 YFSETQ. V lost 1 base and J lost 5, with 12 bases in between. The CDR3 length is 14 residues. CDR3 coding DNA: TGCGCCAGCAGCTTGAACAGGGAGGGGTATGGCTACACCTTC. This codes for CASSLNREGYGYTF.

The CDR3 DNA is TGTGCCAGCAGTAAGTGGGTTCGGAACACTGAAGCTTTCTTT. Protein sequence: CASSKWVRNTEAFF. The chain uses TRBV5-6 and TRBJ1-1, with D hard to call. Germline assignment: CDR1 SGHDT and CDR2 YYEEEE. The V gene lost 5 bases and the J gene lost 1 base, with 12 bases spanning the gap. CDR3 length: 14 amino acids.

This CDR3 reads CASSGLAGGNEQFF. The CDR3 bases are TGTGCCAGTAGCGGACTAGCGGGTGGGAATGAGCAGTTCTTC. V usage is TRBV19 and J usage is TRBJ2-1; 11 nucleotides agree with TRBD2. There are 14 residues in the CDR3. Trimming at V came to 6 bases and at J to 7 bases, leaving 5 bases not matched to a gene. Per germline, CDR1 LNHDA and CDR2 SQIVND (reference sequence).